These T cell receptor beta chains were read from a single sample in a study of OX40 agonist ivuxolimab in advanced cancers. The table came from immunoSEQ multiplex PCR; TCRdb's copy has only in-frame clones and leaves some out. The sample yields some 98,000 clones, roughly 83% seen once. The sample here was CD4+ or CD8+ T cells sorted from blood, taken in a trial of the OX40 agonist ivuxolimab. The receptors here all came from an adult with an advanced solid tumor such as melanoma, head and neck, liver or kidney cancer. Each CDR3 is given with its conserved first and last residue. A D gene is named only where the DNA matches it firmly. Clone size is shown for a subset of rows, as once, few, many or a class of expanded clone.

J: TRBJ2-1; size: -; V: TRBV7-2; D: TRBD1; length: 15; DNA: TGTGCCAGCAGCCTCCGGGACAGGGCATCCAATGAGCAGTTCTTC; CDR3: CASSLRDRASNEQFF
J: TRBJ2-5; size: -; V: TRBV4-1; D: -; length: 12; DNA: TGCGCCAGCAGCCGGTCCCAAGAGACCCAGTACTTC; CDR3: CASSRSQETQYF
J: TRBJ2-2; size: -; V: TRBV7-3; D: -; length: 13; DNA: TGTGCCAGCAGTATTGAGGCTACCGGGGAGCTGTTTTTT; CDR3: CASSIEATGELFF
J: TRBJ2-3; size: -; V: TRBV7-3; D: -; length: 14; DNA: TGTGCCAGCAGCTTTGGTAAGCCGGGGCCTACGCAGTATTTT; CDR3: CASSFGKPGPTQYF
J: TRBJ2-1; size: -; V: TRBV6-5; D: TRBD2; length: 15; DNA: TGTGCCAGCAGACAACTAGCGGGGGGACCGAATGAGCAGTTCTTC; CDR3: CASRQLAGGPNEQFF
J: TRBJ1-1; size: -; V: TRBV10-3; D: -; length: 15; DNA: TGTGCCATCAGTGACGGGCGCAGGGTGAACACTGAAGCTTTCTTT; CDR3: CAISDGRRVNTEAFF
J: TRBJ2-5; size: -; V: TRBV28; D: TRBD1; length: 17; DNA: TGTGCCAGCAGTTTAGCGCAGGGGGCGCGGGGAAAAAAGACCCAGTACTTC; CDR3: CASSLAQGARGKKTQYF
J: TRBJ2-7; size: -; V: TRBV28; D: -; length: 16; DNA: TGTGCCAGCAGTTCAGCCGGGGGAGCCCGGCCCTACGAGCAGTACTTC; CDR3: CASSSAGGARPYEQYF
J: TRBJ1-5; size: few; V: TRBV7-2; D: -; length: 16; DNA: TGTGCCAGCAGCTTAGCGCCGAAGGTTGGTACCCAGCCCCAGCATTTT; CDR3: CASSLAPKVGTQPQHF
J: TRBJ2-7; size: -; V: TRBV27; D: -; length: 13; DNA: TGTGCCGCCCGGCGCGACGGGGCCCAAGAGCAGTACTTC; CDR3: CAARRDGAQEQYF
J: TRBJ2-2; size: -; V: TRBV5-1; D: -; length: 15; DNA: TGCGCCAGCAGCTTGGCGGGAGTGAGCGGCGGGGAGCTGTTTTTT; CDR3: CASSLAGVSGGELFF
J: TRBJ2-3; size: -; V: TRBV28; D: -; length: 14; DNA: TGTGCCAGCAGATCCGGGTTTAGCACAGATACGCAGTATTTT; CDR3: CASRSGFSTDTQYF